A selection of T cell receptor beta chains follows, all from one sample in a study of blood T cell repertoires in COVID-19. The protocol was immunoSEQ multiplex PCR, while the TCRdb copy is restricted to in-frame clones and leaves out a portion. The profile shows 350,000 to 450,000 clones, around 87% of them singletons. Source material: peripheral blood. These receptor sequences come from a woman in her sixties with COVID-19, enrolled during active disease. Each CDR3 is given with its conserved first and last residue. Each record gives: clone size, D gene, J gene, V gene, CDR3 protein, CDR3 DNA. The D gene is left open where the match is weak. Size is stated for part of the rows, as once, few or many counts, or as a class when the clone is expanded.

clone size: -
D gene: -
J gene: TRBJ1-1
V gene: TRBV6-5
CDR3 protein: CASRSVIETEAFF
CDR3 DNA: TGTGCCAGTCGTTCCGTAATAGAGACTGAAGCTTTCTTT

clone size: once
D gene: TRBD1
J gene: TRBJ1-1
V gene: TRBV2
CDR3 protein: CASQQGWNTEAFF
CDR3 DNA: TGTGCCAGTCAACAGGGGTGGAACACTGAAGCTTTCTTT

clone size: -
D gene: -
J gene: TRBJ2-2
V gene: TRBV7-6
CDR3 protein: CASTLGGDTGELFF
CDR3 DNA: TGTGCCAGCACCCTAGGGGGGGACACCGGGGAGCTGTTTTTT

clone size: once
D gene: TRBD1
J gene: TRBJ2-5
V gene: TRBV11-1
CDR3 protein: CASSWTGAETQYF
CDR3 DNA: TGTGCCAGCAGCTGGACAGGCGCAGAGACCCAGTACTTC

clone size: -
D gene: -
J gene: TRBJ2-7
V gene: TRBV3-1/TRBV3-2
CDR3 protein: CASSLGTFYEQYF
CDR3 DNA: TGTGCCAGCAGCCTAGGGACTTTCTACGAGCAGTACTTC

clone size: -
D gene: -
J gene: TRBJ1-3
V gene: TRBV4-2
CDR3 protein: CASSQIRGSDSGNTIYF
CDR3 DNA: TGTGCCAGCAGCCAGATACGCGGGTCCGACTCTGGAAACACCATATATTTT

clone size: -
D gene: TRBD1
J gene: TRBJ1-2
V gene: TRBV9
CDR3 protein: CASSPGTGAEYGYTF
CDR3 DNA: TGTGCCAGCAGCCCAGGGACAGGGGCTGAATATGGCTACACCTTC

clone size: -
D gene: -
J gene: TRBJ2-1
V gene: TRBV2
CDR3 protein: CASSRSQVSYNEQFF
CDR3 DNA: TGTGCCAGCAGCCGGTCACAGGTATCCTACAATGAGCAGTTCTTC

clone size: -
D gene: -
J gene: TRBJ2-6
V gene: TRBV6-1
CDR3 protein: CASSERALSGSSGANVLTF
CDR3 DNA: TGTGCCAGCAGTGAAAGGGCCCTTAGCGGATCCTCTGGGGCCAACGTCCTGACTTTC

clone size: -
D gene: -
J gene: TRBJ1-6
V gene: TRBV12-3/TRBV12-4
CDR3 protein: CASTFSYNSPLHF
CDR3 DNA: TGTGCCAGCACGTTCTCCTATAATTCACCCCTCCACTTT

clone size: -
D gene: -
J gene: TRBJ1-1
V gene: TRBV5-1
CDR3 protein: CASSMSGYTEAFF
CDR3 DNA: TGCGCCAGCAGTATGTCAGGGTACACTGAAGCTTTCTTT

clone size: -
D gene: TRBD1
J gene: TRBJ2-2
V gene: TRBV29-1
CDR3 protein: CSGLVQGASAGELFF
CDR3 DNA: TGCAGCGGGCTGGTTCAGGGGGCGTCGGCCGGGGAGCTGTTTTTT

clone size: -
D gene: TRBD2
J gene: TRBJ2-3
V gene: TRBV27
CDR3 protein: CASSWRLAGSTDTQYF
CDR3 DNA: TGTGCCAGCAGTTGGCGACTAGCGGGTAGCACAGATACGCAGTATTTT

clone size: -
D gene: TRBD1
J gene: TRBJ1-3
V gene: TRBV19
CDR3 protein: CASWDRAFSGNTIYF
CDR3 DNA: TGTGCCAGTTGGGACAGGGCCTTCTCTGGAAACACCATATATTTT

clone size: -
D gene: TRBD1
J gene: TRBJ2-6
V gene: TRBV9
CDR3 protein: CASSSIRGFSGANVLTF
CDR3 DNA: TGTGCCAGCAGTTCTATCAGGGGGTTCTCTGGGGCCAACGTCCTGACTTTC

clone size: -
D gene: -
J gene: TRBJ1-3
V gene: TRBV19
CDR3 protein: CASSRGTGNTIYF
CDR3 DNA: TGTGCCAGTAGTCGGGGGACTGGAAACACCATATATTTT

clone size: -
D gene: -
J gene: TRBJ2-7
V gene: TRBV21-1
CDR3 protein: CASSNSTASCYEQYF
CDR3 DNA: TGTGCCAGCAGCAACTCGACAGCCAGTTGCTACGAGCAGTACTTC

clone size: -
D gene: -
J gene: TRBJ1-6
V gene: TRBV28
CDR3 protein: CASSSGQTSLNSPLHF
CDR3 DNA: TGTGCCAGCAGTTCCGGACAGACGAGCCTTAATTCACCCCTCCACTTT

clone size: -
D gene: TRBD1
J gene: TRBJ2-4
V gene: TRBV5-5
CDR3 protein: CASSSRDRVSLAKNIQYF
CDR3 DNA: TGTGCCAGCAGCTCCCGGGACAGGGTTTCTCTAGCCAAAAACATTCAGTACTTC

clone size: few
D gene: -
J gene: TRBJ2-5
V gene: TRBV3-1/TRBV3-2
CDR3 protein: CASSHLRETQYF
CDR3 DNA: TGTGCCAGCAGCCACCTACGAGAGACCCAGTACTTC

clone size: -
D gene: -
J gene: TRBJ1-6
V gene: TRBV30
CDR3 protein: CAWTGEGNSPLHF
CDR3 DNA: TGTGCCTGGACAGGGGAGGGAAATTCACCCCTCCACTTT

clone size: -
D gene: -
J gene: TRBJ1-1
V gene: TRBV28
CDR3 protein: CASTQTGTEAFF
CDR3 DNA: TGTGCCAGCACGCAAACGGGGACTGAAGCTTTCTTT

clone size: -
D gene: TRBD1
J gene: TRBJ1-5
V gene: TRBV13
CDR3 protein: CASSQDRGNQPQHF
CDR3 DNA: TGTGCCAGCAGTCAGGACAGGGGCAATCAGCCCCAGCATTTT

clone size: -
D gene: TRBD1
J gene: TRBJ1-2
V gene: TRBV28
CDR3 protein: CASSSPTKGAGYGYTF
CDR3 DNA: TGTGCCAGCAGTTCCCCGACGAAGGGGGCCGGCTATGGCTACACCTTC